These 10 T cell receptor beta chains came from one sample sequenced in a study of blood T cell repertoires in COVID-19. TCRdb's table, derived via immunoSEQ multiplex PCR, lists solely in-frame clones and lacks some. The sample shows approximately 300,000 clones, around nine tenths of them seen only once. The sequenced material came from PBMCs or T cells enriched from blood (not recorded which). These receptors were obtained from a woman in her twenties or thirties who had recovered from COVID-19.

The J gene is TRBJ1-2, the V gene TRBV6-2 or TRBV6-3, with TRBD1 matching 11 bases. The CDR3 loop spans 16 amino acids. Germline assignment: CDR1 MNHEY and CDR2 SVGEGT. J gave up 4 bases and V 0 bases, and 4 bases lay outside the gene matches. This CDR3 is CASSYSRTGGSYGYTF. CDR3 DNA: TGTGCCAGCAGTTACTCCCGGACAGGGGGCTCCTATGGCTACACCTTC.

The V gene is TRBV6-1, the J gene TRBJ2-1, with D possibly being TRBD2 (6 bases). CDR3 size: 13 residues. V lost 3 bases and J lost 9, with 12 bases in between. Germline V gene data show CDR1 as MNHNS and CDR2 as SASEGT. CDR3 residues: CASSDRRGSEQFF. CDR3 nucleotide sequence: TGTGCCAGCAGTGATCGGAGGGGCAGTGAGCAGTTCTTC.

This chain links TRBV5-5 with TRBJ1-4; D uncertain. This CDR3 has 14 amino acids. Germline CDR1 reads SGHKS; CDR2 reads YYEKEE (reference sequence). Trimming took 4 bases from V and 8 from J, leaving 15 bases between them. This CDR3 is CASSPRVPEEKLFF. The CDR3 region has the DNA TGTGCCAGCAGCCCCCGGGTCCCGGAGGAAAAACTGTTTTTT.

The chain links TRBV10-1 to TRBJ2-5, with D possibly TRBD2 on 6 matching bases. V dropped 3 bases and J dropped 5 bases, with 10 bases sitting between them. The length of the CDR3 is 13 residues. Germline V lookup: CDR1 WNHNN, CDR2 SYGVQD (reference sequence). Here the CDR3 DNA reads TGCGCCAGCAGTGAAGGCGGGGAGGAGACCCAGTACTTC. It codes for CASSEGGEETQYF.

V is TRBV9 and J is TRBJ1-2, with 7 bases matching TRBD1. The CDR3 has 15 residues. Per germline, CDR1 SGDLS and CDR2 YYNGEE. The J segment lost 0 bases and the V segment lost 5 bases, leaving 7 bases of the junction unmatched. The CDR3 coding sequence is TGTGCCAGCAGTCCAACCGGGACAGCTAACTATGGCTACACCTTC. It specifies CASSPTGTANYGYTF.

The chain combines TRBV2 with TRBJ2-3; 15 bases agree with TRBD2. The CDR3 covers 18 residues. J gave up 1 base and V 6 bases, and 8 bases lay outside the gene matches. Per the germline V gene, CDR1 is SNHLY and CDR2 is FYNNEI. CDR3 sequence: CASRRGLAGGLRTDTQYF. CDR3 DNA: TGTGCCAGCAGGAGAGGACTAGCGGGGGGGCTCCGCACAGATACGCAGTATTTT.

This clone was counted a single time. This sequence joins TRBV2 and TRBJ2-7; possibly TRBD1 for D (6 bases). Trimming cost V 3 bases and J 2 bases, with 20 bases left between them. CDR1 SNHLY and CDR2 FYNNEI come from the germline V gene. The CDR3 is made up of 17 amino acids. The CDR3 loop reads CASSDPITGSVTYEQYF. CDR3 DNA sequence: TGTGCCAGCAGTGACCCAATTACAGGGAGTGTCACCTACGAGCAGTACTTC.

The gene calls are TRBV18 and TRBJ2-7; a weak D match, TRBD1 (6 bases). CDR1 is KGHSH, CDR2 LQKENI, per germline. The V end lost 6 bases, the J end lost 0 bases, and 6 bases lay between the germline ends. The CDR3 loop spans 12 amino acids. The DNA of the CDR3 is TGTGCCAGCTCGGACAGCTCCTACGAGCAGTACTTC. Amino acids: CASSDSSYEQYF.

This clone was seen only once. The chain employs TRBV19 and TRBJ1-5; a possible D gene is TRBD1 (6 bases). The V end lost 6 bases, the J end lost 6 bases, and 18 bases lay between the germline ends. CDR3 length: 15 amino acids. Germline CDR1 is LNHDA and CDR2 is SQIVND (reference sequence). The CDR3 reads CASSQGTGYGQPQHF. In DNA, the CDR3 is TGTGCCAGTAGCCAAGGTACAGGGTATGGTCAGCCCCAGCATTTT.

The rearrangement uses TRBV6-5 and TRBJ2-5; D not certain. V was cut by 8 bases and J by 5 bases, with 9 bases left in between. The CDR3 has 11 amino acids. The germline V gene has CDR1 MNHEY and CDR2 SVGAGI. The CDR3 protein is CASGPRETQYF. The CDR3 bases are TGTGCCAGCGGCCCTAGGGAGACCCAGTACTTC.